The 12 T cell receptor beta chains in this list originate from one sample, sequenced in a study of cytomegalovirus exposure and HLA in healthy donors. The PCR employed 60 Vbeta primers together with 13 Jbeta primers. The assay was immunoSEQ multiplex PCR, and TCRdb's table has in-frame clones only and misses some. The sample holds 75,000 to 90,000 clones, 78% seen once. The sequencing sample was made of PBMCs. These receptors came from a male donor in good health and CMV-seropositive.

The chain couples TRBV19 to TRBJ2-1; TRBD2 matches 8 bases. V was clipped by 5 bases and J by 10 bases; unmatched bases: 7. CDR3 length: 13 amino acids. CDR1 LNHDA and CDR2 SQIVND come from the germline V gene (reference sequence). In DNA form, the CDR3 reads TGTGCCAGTAGTCCCGGACTAGCTGGGGAGCAGTTCTTC. Translating gives CASSPGLAGEQFF.

This clone has more than one count but fewer than ten. The gene calls are TRBV7-9 and TRBJ2-6; D possibly corresponds to TRBD2 (6 bases). The CDR3 consists of 19 residues. Per germline, CDR1 SEHNR and CDR2 FQNEAQ (reference sequence). Trimming shortened V by 1 base and J by 5 bases, and 21 bases separated the two germline ends. CDR3 sequence: CASSLGGWAGPLRANVLTF. CDR3 nucleotides: TGTGCCAGCAGCTTAGGCGGCTGGGCGGGGCCTCTGAGGGCCAACGTCCTGACTTTC.

The gene calls are TRBV19 and TRBJ2-5; TRBD2 might be the D (5 bases). The CDR3 consists of 14 residues. V was trimmed by 3 bases and J by 3 bases, leaving 11 bases between them. Looked up from germline, CDR1 is LNHDA and CDR2 is SQIVND (reference sequence). CDR3 in DNA: TGTGCCAGTAGTATTGTCAGAGGGAAAGAGACCCAGTACTTC. It encodes CASSIVRGKETQYF. Full variable domain (remainder filled in from reference TRBV19 and TRBJ2-5): DGGITQSPKYLFRKEGQNVTLSCEQNLNHDAMYWYRQDPGQGLRLIYYSQIVNDFQKGDIAEGYSVSREKKESFPLTVTSAQKNPTAFYLCASSIVRGKETQYFGPGTRLLVL.

This chain joins TRBV9 and TRBJ1-1; maybe TRBD1 (6 bases). V lost 3 bases and J lost 5, with 20 bases in between. The CDR3 totals 16 residues. Germline CDR1 and CDR2: SGDLS and YYNGEE. Written as DNA, the CDR3 is TGTGCCAGCAGCGATTCCCCCGGGACACAGGAGACTGAAGCTTTCTTT. Translation gives CASSDSPGTQETEAFF.

This sequence joins TRBV25-1 and TRBJ2-7; maybe TRBD2 (5 bases). Trimming stripped 2 bases from V and 2 bases from J, with 7 bases between. Germline V gives CDR1 MGHDK, CDR2 SYGVNS. This CDR3 region has 13 residues. CDR3 region: CASSEGLPYEQYF. The CDR3 DNA is TGTGCCAGCAGTGAAGGACTCCCCTACGAGCAGTACTTC.

The chain employs TRBV19 and TRBJ2-7; D is perhaps TRBD1 (6 bases). This CDR3 has 13 residues. V was shortened by 2 bases and J by 5 bases, with 10 bases between the two germline ends. Germline-derived CDR1 and CDR2 are LNHDA and SQIVND (reference sequence). CDR3 sequence: CASSISRDNEQYF. The CDR3 DNA is TGTGCCAGTAGTATAAGCAGGGACAACGAGCAGTACTTC.

The chain is built from TRBV5-4 and TRBJ2-5; tentative D call: TRBD1 (5 bases). Deletions cut 5 bases from V and 2 bases from J, with 13 bases between. Germline V gene sequence: CDR1 SGHNT, CDR2 YYREEE (reference sequence). This CDR3 spans 14 amino acids. In DNA form, the CDR3 reads TGTGCCAGCAGTCCTATGCAGGGTCAAGAGACCCAGTACTTC. Protein product: CASSPMQGQETQYF.

The V and J genes are TRBV30 and TRBJ1-3, with D uncertain. V shed 0 bases and J shed 0 bases, with 6 bases lying between them. The CDR3 totals 14 residues. CDR1 and CDR2 (germline): GTSNPN, SVGIG (reference sequence). In DNA, the CDR3 is TGTGCCTGGAGTGTCGGTAGCTCTGGAAACACCATATATTTT. This translates into CAWSVGSSGNTIYF.

The chain recombines TRBV18 with TRBJ2-7; TRBD1 matches at 9 bases. Germline V gene lookup returns CDR1 KGHSH and CDR2 LQKENI. With 8 bases clipped from V and 7 bases from J, the junction kept 6 bases outside the gene matches. The CDR3 is made up of 12 amino acids. In DNA form, the CDR3 reads TGTGCCAGCACGGGACAGGGTTCGGAGCAGTACTTC. Translating gives CASTGQGSEQYF.

This clone has just a few counts. The chain recombines TRBV19 with TRBJ1-4; TRBD1 matches at 9 bases. This CDR3 region has 15 residues. Trimming cost V 5 bases and J 7 bases; bases outside gene matches: 8. Per the germline V gene, CDR1 is LNHDA and CDR2 is SQIVND (reference sequence). The CDR3 coding sequence is TGTGCCAGTAGTCGAGGGGGACAGGGCTTTGAAAAACTGTTTTTT. The encoded protein is CASSRGGQGFEKLFF.

J is TRBJ2-5 and V is TRBV18, with D possibly matching TRBD1 (5 bases). This CDR3 comprises 14 residues. The germline V gene has CDR1 KGHSH and CDR2 LQKENI. Trimming removed 7 bases from V and 5 bases from J, with 17 bases in between. The CDR3 reads CASFSGQLSETQYF. The DNA for the CDR3 is TGTGCCAGCTTTTCAGGGCAACTTTCGGAGACCCAGTACTTC.

This chain joins TRBV28 and TRBJ1-2; D may be TRBD1 (5 bases). Per germline, CDR1 MDHEN and CDR2 SYDVKM. Trimming cost V 7 bases and J 0 bases, with 9 bases left between them. The CDR3 extends over 13 amino acids. The CDR3 DNA reads TGTGCCAGCACTACAGGAGCTAACTATGGCTACACCTTC. Translated, it gives CASTTGANYGYTF.